The present entry profiles one T cell receptor (beta chain) with its context. The antigen remains undetermined. These data belong to a study of cytomegalovirus exposure and HLA in healthy donors. In germline, CDR1 is MNHNY, CDR2 SVGAGI (reference sequence). V was shortened by 0 bases and J by 6 bases, with 5 bases between the two germline ends. This CDR3 contains 13 residues. Primers included in the PCR were 60 Vbeta and 13 Jbeta primers. Profiled with immunoSEQ multiplex PCR; TCRdb holds only in-frame clones, not every one. Of around 200,000 clones detected, roughly 75% appear once; the ten largest clones hold 4.5% to 5.5%. Although they were nominally healthy when sampled, donors likely had unrecorded immune exposures. Notes on the study in general: A previous analysis found most TCR beta V segments productive roughly 87% or roughly 30% of the time. Most TCR sequences were rare, but some public TCRs occurred in many donors. An analysis was carried out later, and it reportedly showed fewer N-insertions in an Asian-associated ancestry cluster than the approximately 670-donor mean.

The sequence was obtained from a man in his thirties or forties in good health and CMV-seropositive. Sequenced: PBMCs. This rearrangement joins TRBV6-6 to TRBJ2-2; D remains ambiguous. The chain's CDR3 is CASSYSSAGELFF. The DNA of the CDR3 is TGTGCCAGCAGTTACTCGTCGGCCGGGGAGCTGTTTTTT.